This T cell receptor beta chain was identified in a study of CD8 T cells in ankylosing spondylitis. Study-wide findings and caveats: The disease-linked clones had a CD8+ phenotype and low blood frequencies.

TCR beta libraries were made by quantitative 5'-RACE with molecular barcodes. TCRdb reprocessed the 5' RACE reads via MiXCR and lists one record per CDR3 protein. The sample has about 240,000 distinct CDR3 sequences; roughly 25% are singletons. Points on this clonotype: Its antigen is not known.

Trimming shortened V by 1 base and J by 2 bases, and 12 bases separated the two germline ends. Germline V gives CDR1 MDHEN, CDR2 SYDVKM. The CDR3 runs to 15 residues. Sequenced: blood, either unsorted or a sorted T cell fraction (not recorded which). This chain uses TRBV28 with TRBJ2-7, with D perhaps TRBD2 (5 bases). The TCR originated in a male donor with ankylosing spondylitis or in good health (not recorded which). As DNA, the CDR3 is TGTGCCAGCAGTTTATCCGGACTGATGACCTACGAGCAGTACTTC. It specifies CASSLSGLMTYEQYF.